What follows are 29 T cell receptor beta chains derived from one specimen sequenced in a study of T cells in Graves' hyperthyroidism and ophthalmopathy. RNA transcripts served as the template for amplifying TCR beta CDR3 regions. The HTBI set primed first-round TCR CDR3 RT-PCR. One entry per CDR3 protein, called by TCRdb with MiXCR from the multiplex PCR reads. Of under 250,000 distinct CDR3 sequences in the sample, approximately 24% are singletons; the top ten hold approximately 32%. Sequencing was performed on blood. The receptors shown here come from a woman between 40 and 50 years old with Graves' ophthalmopathy.

The sample holds many counts of this clonotype. The chain uses TRBV7-9 and TRBJ2-7; no clear D gene. The V gene lost 8 bases and the J gene lost 6 bases, with 11 bases spanning the gap. Germline V gene sequence: CDR1 SEHNR, CDR2 FQNEAQ (reference sequence). CDR3 length: 11 residues. DNA of the CDR3: TGTGCCAGCCATAAAATCGGCGAGCAGTACTTC. Residues: CASHKIGEQYF.

In its sample, this clonotype was seen many times. As DNA, the CDR3 is TGTGCTAGTGGTCCAGGAGTGAACACTGAAGCTTTCTTT. It yields the protein CASGPGVNTEAFF. V gene TRBV12-5 combines with J gene TRBJ1-1; D remains unclear. The CDR3 is made up of 13 amino acids. The germline V gene has CDR1 LGHNT and CDR2 FRNRAP. V was clipped by 5 bases and J by 0 bases, with 7 bases between them.

This clonotype has just a few counts. The rearrangement links TRBV6-2 or TRBV6-3 to TRBJ1-2, with a weak D call TRBD1 (6 bases). Trimming shortened V by 6 bases and J by 9 bases, and 20 bases separated the two germline ends. CDR3 length equals 14 residues. Germline V gene sequence: CDR1 MNHEY, CDR2 SVGEGT. The CDR3: CASSYDKTRGRYTF. The CDR3 DNA reads as TGTGCCAGCAGCTACGACAAGACCAGGGGTCGCTACACCTTC.

The chain uses TRBV28 and TRBJ2-7; 11 bases map to TRBD2. Germline loops: CDR1 MDHEN, CDR2 SYDVKM. J gave up 3 bases and V 6 bases, and 10 bases lay outside the gene matches. The CDR3 is 16 amino acids. The CDR3 nucleotides are TGTGCCAGCAGCCGAGGGACTAGCGGAACGGACTACGAGCAGTACTTC. Its protein is CASSRGTSGTDYEQYF. The full variable domain, in which reference TRBV28 and TRBJ2-7 provide the parts outside the CDR3, is DVKVTQSSRYLVKRTGEKVFLECVQDMDHENMFWYRQDPGLGLRLIYFSYDVKMKEKGDIPEGYSVSREKKERFSLILESASTNQTSMYLCASSRGTSGTDYEQYFGPGTRLTVT.

This clonotype occurred many times. The V call is TRBV12-3 or TRBV12-4, the J call TRBJ1-5; a possible D gene is TRBD1 (5 bases). V dropped 0 bases and J dropped 5 bases, with 8 bases sitting between them. There are 14 residues in the CDR3. CDR3 protein: CASSLAPGDQPQHF. The CDR3 bases are TGTGCCAGCAGTTTAGCCCCGGGGGATCAGCCCCAGCATTTT.

This clonotype was observed many times. The V and J genes are TRBV6-1 and TRBJ1-1; D possibly corresponds to TRBD1 (6 bases). Germline-derived CDR1 and CDR2 are MNHNS and SASEGT. V was trimmed by 1 base and J by 8 bases, leaving 11 bases between them. There are 13 residues in the CDR3. The CDR3 is CASSEGWQGEAFF. The DNA for the CDR3 is TGTGCCAGCAGTGAAGGGTGGCAGGGGGAAGCTTTCTTT.

This clonotype showed up many times. The CDR3 protein is CSATRPGQGAKGYTF. CDR3 sequence (DNA): TGCAGTGCGACTCGGCCGGGACAGGGAGCTAAAGGCTACACCTTC. J is TRBJ1-2 and V is TRBV20-1, with 9 bases that match TRBD1. The CDR3 is made up of 15 amino acids. CDR1 and CDR2 from the germline V gene are DFQATT and SNEGSKA (reference sequence). The V segment lost 6 bases and the J segment 8 bases; nucleotides outside the gene matches: 16.

In its sample, this clonotype was seen many times. The chain has TRBV6-5 and TRBJ2-4; D is undetermined. The CDR3 spans 15 residues. Looked up from germline, CDR1 is MNHEY and CDR2 is SVGAGI. Trimming took off 6 bases at V and 1 base at J, with 13 bases between the two ends. For the CDR3, the DNA is TGTGCCAGCAGACTTACCAGTGAGGCCAAAAACATTCAGTACTTC. The encoded protein is CASRLTSEAKNIQYF.

This clonotype appeared many times. The chain uses TRBV28 and TRBJ2-1, with D perhaps TRBD2 (5 bases). The V end was cut by 6 bases, the J end by 4 bases, with 19 bases between. CDR3 size: 16 residues. The germline gives CDR1 MDHEN, CDR2 SYDVKM. CDR3 sequence (DNA): TGTGCCAGCAGCCTTTCCCGCGGACGGGATTACAATGAGCAGTTCTTC. This sequence encodes CASSLSRGRDYNEQFF.

The chain carries TRBV2 and TRBJ2-5; D unclear. Germline CDR1 and CDR2: SNHLY and FYNNEI. This CDR3 spans 14 amino acids. Trimming cost V 7 bases and J 7 bases, with 19 bases left between them. The CDR3 DNA is TGTGCCAGCACCCGGTCTGTAACGGGTGGGACCCAGTACTTC. It encodes CASTRSVTGGTQYF.

In its sample, this clonotype was seen a few times. The CDR3 sequence is CSAYIRTGFYEQYF. The DNA of the CDR3 is TGCAGTGCTTATATACGGACTGGATTCTACGAGCAGTACTTC. The V gene is TRBV20-1, the J gene TRBJ2-7; the D gene is possibly TRBD2 (5 bases). Trimming pared 5 bases from V and 3 bases from J, leaving 17 bases between. The germline V gene encodes CDR1 DFQATT and CDR2 SNEGSKA (reference sequence). The CDR3 length is 14 residues.

This clonotype has at least ten counts. The chain has TRBV12-3 or TRBV12-4 and TRBJ2-7; D gene unclear. The CDR3 length is 15 residues. Deletions cut 5 bases from V and 3 bases from J, with 17 bases between. The CDR3 region is CASSLRKGSIYEQYF. CDR3 sequence (DNA): TGTGCCAGCAGTCTCCGGAAAGGTTCAATCTACGAGCAGTACTTC.

The chain has TRBV3-1 and TRBJ2-7, with 8 bases matching TRBD2. Germline values: CDR1 LGHDT, CDR2 YNNKEL (reference sequence). The CDR3 loop spans 16 amino acids. Germline trimming cut 0 bases from V and 1 base from J; bases unmatched to any gene: 5. The CDR3, as DNA: TGTGCCAGCAGCCAAGATTGGGCTAGCGGGTCCTACGAGCAGTACTTC. Its protein product is CASSQDWASGSYEQYF.

As for this clonotype: This may arise from a read error, as a much more abundant clone is one base away. This sequence joins TRBV9 and TRBJ2-1; 12 bases are shared with TRBD2. The CDR3 consists of 17 residues. Germline-derived CDR1 and CDR2 are SGDLS and YYNGEE. The CDR3 DNA sequence: TGTGCCGGCAGCCCACGACTAGCGGGAGAATCCTACAATGAGCAGTTCTTC. Amino acids: CAGSPRLAGESYNEQFF.

J is TRBJ1-5 and V is TRBV20-1; D possibly corresponds to TRBD1 (6 bases). CDR1 is DFQATT, CDR2 SNEGSKA, per germline (reference sequence). There are 16 residues in the CDR3. Between the trimmed V and J ends, which lost 2 bases and 7 bases, there was a span of 21 bases. DNA for the CDR3: TGCAGTGCTAGACCGAAGGGGGGGGTCATGGAACAGCCCCAGCATTTT. Its translation is CSARPKGGVMEQPQHF.

This clonotype was observed many times. The CDR3 here is CASSTGSTNTEAFF. CDR3 DNA: TGTGCCAGCAGCACAGGGAGTACGAACACTGAAGCTTTCTTT. This chain connects TRBV12-3 or TRBV12-4 to TRBJ1-1, with a weak D call TRBD1 (6 bases). Trimming took off 6 bases at V and 1 base at J, with 12 bases between the two ends. CDR3 length: 14 residues.

This clonotype has only a few counts. DNA of the CDR3: TGCGCCAGCAGCCAACAGCCTCAGGAAGAGACCCAGTACTTC. Translated, it gives CASSQQPQEETQYF. The J gene is TRBJ2-5, the V gene TRBV4-1; D is unresolved. This CDR3 has 14 amino acids. Germline V gene lookup returns CDR1 MGHRA and CDR2 YSYEKL. The V gene lost 2 bases and the J gene lost 3 bases, with 10 bases spanning the gap.

At least ten counts were recorded for this clonotype. This chain joins TRBV19 and TRBJ2-5; D perhaps matches TRBD1 (5 bases). This CDR3 comprises 13 residues. CDR1 LNHDA and CDR2 SQIVND come from the germline V gene (reference sequence). Trimming left V 4 bases short and J 1 base short, with 7 bases between. CDR3 residues: CASSRQGQETQYF. CDR3 DNA: TGTGCCAGTAGTAGGCAGGGCCAAGAGACCCAGTACTTC.

This chain joins TRBV27 and TRBJ2-7; TRBD1 or TRBD2 may be the D gene (5 bases each). Germline CDR1 is MNHEY and CDR2 is SMNVEV (reference sequence). Trimming stripped 8 bases from V and 0 bases from J, with 11 bases between. The CDR3 covers 13 residues. The CDR3 DNA reads TGTGCCAGCGGGGGATCATACTCCTACGAGCAGTACTTC. Translation gives CASGGSYSYEQYF.

This chain links TRBV28 with TRBJ1-5; tentatively, D is TRBD1 (6 bases). V lost 1 base to trimming and J lost 4 bases, with 11 bases between them. Germline assignment: CDR1 MDHEN and CDR2 SYDVKM. CDR3 size: 15 residues. As DNA, the CDR3 is TGTGCCAGCAGTTTATTTGACAGGTGGAATCAGCCCCAGCATTTT. It translates to CASSLFDRWNQPQHF.

This clonotype occurred many times. This chain joins TRBV20-1 and TRBJ2-7; D is perhaps TRBD1 or TRBD2 (5 bases each). This CDR3 region has 15 residues. Germline CDR1 and CDR2: DFQATT and SNEGSKA (reference sequence). V lost 1 base to trimming and J lost 4 bases, with 17 bases between them. The CDR3 bases are TGCAGTGCTAGAGGGACGGGGACCGTCCTGTACGAGCAGTACTTC. It translates to CSARGTGTVLYEQYF.

The chain employs TRBV12-3 or TRBV12-4 and TRBJ1-1; tentatively, D is TRBD1 (6 bases). The CDR3 length is 13 residues. Deletions cut 10 bases from V and 4 bases from J, with 16 bases between. CDR3 loop: CAISTGSGTEAFF. CDR3 nucleotide sequence: TGTGCCATCAGCACAGGGTCCGGCACTGAAGCTTTCTTT.

This clonotype has ten or more counts. The chain carries TRBV6-5 and TRBJ2-5; TRBD2 matches at 8 bases. Per the germline V gene, CDR1 is MNHEY and CDR2 is SVGAGI. This CDR3 is 15 amino acids long. The junction had 7 bases not matched to a gene; V was cut back by 7 bases and J by 0 bases. The CDR3 DNA reads as TGTGCCAGCACGGGGGGGACCAACCACCAAGAGACCCAGTACTTC. Protein product: CASTGGTNHQETQYF.

This chain joins TRBV30 and TRBJ1-2; D perhaps matches TRBD1 (5 bases). This CDR3 region has 13 residues. V was trimmed by 1 base and J by 6 bases, leaving 12 bases between them. CDR1 GTSNPN and CDR2 SVGIG come from the germline V gene (reference sequence). The CDR3 bases are TGTGCCTGGAGTGGCAGGGATTGGGATGGCTACACCTTC. Its translation: CAWSGRDWDGYTF.

The rearrangement links TRBV12-3 or TRBV12-4 to TRBJ2-7; 8 nucleotides align to TRBD1. J was trimmed by 6 bases and V by 6 bases; bases with no gene match: 22. The CDR3 has 18 amino acids. CDR3 nucleotides: TGTGCCAGCAGCCGCCTGGCAGGGGGCCTGACTACTACTGTCGAGCAGTACTTC. Its protein is CASSRLAGGLTTTVEQYF.

This clonotype has only a few counts. One junction end disagrees with the germline gene, perhaps due to a read error. The rearrangement links TRBV6-4 to TRBJ1-1; D is ambiguous. The CDR3 totals 15 residues. CDR1 and CDR2 (germline): MRHNA, SNTAGT. The CDR3 bases are TGTGCCAGCAGTTACTCGATCTTAGGGAACACTGAAGCTTTCTTT. Protein sequence: CASSYSILGNTEAFF.

This clonotype was detected many times. A much larger clone differs from this one at a single base, so this may be a read error. The chain carries TRBV6-4 and TRBJ2-7; D is unresolved. The CDR3 is 14 amino acids. From germline, CDR1 is MRHNA and CDR2 SNTAGT. V lost 2 bases and J lost 3, with 11 bases in between. CDR3 sequence: CASSDRASFYEQYF. The CDR3 bases are TGTGCCAGCAGTGACCGGGCCTCCTTCTACGAGCAGTACTTC.

This clonotype was counted ten times or more. This chain links TRBV20-1 with TRBJ2-5; D is perhaps TRBD2 (5 bases). V was trimmed by 7 bases and J by 4 bases, leaving 31 bases between them. CDR3 length equals 18 residues. Germline V gives CDR1 DFQATT, CDR2 SNEGSKA (reference sequence). CDR3: CSGSPSEGRRKSLETQYF. The DNA for the CDR3 is TGCAGTGGTAGTCCATCCGAAGGGCGGAGGAAATCTTTAGAGACCCAGTACTTC.

This clonotype was observed at least ten times. The chain links TRBV5-1 to TRBJ1-1, with TRBD1 as a possible D gene (5 bases). The CDR3 consists of 15 residues. The germline V gene encodes CDR1 SGHRS and CDR2 YFSETQ. The ends were cut back, 4 bases at V and 0 bases at J, with 13 bases in the middle. CDR3 bases: TGCGCCAGCAGCCCTGGGCAGGGCCTGAACACTGAAGCTTTCTTT. Protein: CASSPGQGLNTEAFF.